This T cell receptor beta chain derives from a study of T cell changes during pregnancy in multiple sclerosis. Clones were sequenced by immunoSEQ multiplex PCR, and TCRdb holds only the in-frame ones, with some missing. This sample has over 30,000 clones, with 80% to 95% found just once. CDR1 is SEHNR and CDR2 is FQNEAQ in the germline V gene (reference sequence). The CDR3 is 13 residues long. Trimming left V 5 bases short and J 2 bases short, with 10 bases between. The TCR comes from a female donor with multiple sclerosis, enrolled in a pregnancy study. V gene TRBV7-9 combines with J gene TRBJ2-7; D not resolved. The source material was PBMCs (not recorded whether the cells were cultured). CDR3 sequence reads: CASSGVEAYEQYF. CDR3 sequence (DNA): TGTGCCAGCAGCGGGGTTGAGGCCTACGAGCAGTACTTC. The full variable domain, rest sourced from reference TRBV7-9 and TRBJ2-7, is DTGVSQNPRHKITKRGQNVTFRCDPISEHNRLYWYRQTLGQGPEFLTYFQNEAQLEKSRLLSDRFSAERPKGSFSTLEIQRTEQGDSAMYLCASSGVEAYEQYFGPGTRLTVT.